This T cell receptor beta chain is drawn from a study of neoadjuvant anti-PD-1 for oral cavity cancer. Study observations and caveats: Higher pretreatment blood Treg/Th17 ratios correlated with higher pretreatment blood and lower post-treatment tumor TCRbeta clonality. Only three patients per response group were TCR-analyzed; validation needed. Post-nivolumab, blood T cell clonality was significantly elevated in non-responders.

As concerns this clone: Its antigen is unknown.

Clones were read by immunoSEQ multiplex PCR, and TCRdb kept only the in-frame ones, dropping some. The table has fewer than 15,000 clones, about four fifths seen once. The time point was: after neoadjuvant nivolumab, at surgical resection. Blood cells were analyzed directly, without culture or expansion. Trimming took 2 bases from V and 9 from J; bases not matched to a gene: 8. CDR1 and CDR2 (germline): MNHEY, SVGAGI. The CDR3 runs to 14 residues. The chain has TRBV6-5 and TRBJ2-3, with 7 bases identical to TRBD1. The source material was PBMCs, sampled after nivolumab (anti-PD-1) treatment. This receptor was identified in a person aged 35-79 years with oral cavity squamous cell carcinoma. The CDR3 region is CASSYLGQEITQYF. CDR3 DNA: TGTGCCAGCAGTTACCTAGGACAGGAGATAACGCAGTATTTT.